Shown below are 5 T cell receptor beta chains from a single sample sequenced in a study of CD4 T cells in relation to SARS-CoV-2 and coronaviruses. No cognate antigen is known for these TCRs. The repertoire was sequenced with immunoSEQ multiplex PCR; TCRdb's copy has only in-frame clones and lacks some. The repertoire holds about 24,000 clones, with about 80% as singletons. CD4+ T cells from unexposed donors were obtained before the COVID-19 pandemic (2011-2018). After about 10 days of culture, CD4+ T cells were isolated. Sequenced input: CD4+ T cells from PBMCs, cultured in vitro. The receptors originated from a human donor in good health.

The CDR3: CATSDTGRETQYF. For the CDR3, the DNA is TGTGCCACCAGCGACACGGGTCGTGAGACCCAGTACTTC. The chain employs TRBV15 and TRBJ2-5; no definite D call. Trimming removed 5 bases from V and 5 bases from J, with 12 bases in between. Germline V gene sequence: CDR1 LNHNV, CDR2 YYDKDF (reference sequence). The CDR3 consists of 13 residues.

V and J are TRBV11-2 and TRBJ2-3; 9 positions match TRBD2. The CDR3 loop spans 15 amino acids. Losses at the gene ends were 2 bases for V and 5 bases for J; bases not matched to a gene: 5. Germline CDR1 reads SGHAT; CDR2 reads FQNNGV. As DNA, the CDR3 is TGTGCCAGCAGCTTAAGGCGGGAGGGCCGAGATACGCAGTATTTT. Its translation: CASSLRREGRDTQYF.

The chain combines TRBV18 with TRBJ2-7, with D hard to call. Germline V gene data show CDR1 as KGHSH and CDR2 as LQKENI. The CDR3 spans 15 residues. Deletions cut 4 bases from V and 1 base from J, with 14 bases between. The CDR3 sequence: CASSQTDLKSYEQYF. CDR3 sequence (DNA): TGTGCCAGCTCACAGACGGATCTAAAGTCCTACGAGCAGTACTTC. The full variable domain, with the rest looked up from reference TRBV18 and TRBJ2-7, is NAGVMQNPRHLVRRRGQEARLRCSPMKGHSHVYWYRQLPEEGLKFMVYLQKENIIDESGMPKERFSAEFPKEGPSILRIQQVVRGDSAAYFCASSQTDLKSYEQYFGPGTRLTVT.

The chain uses TRBV6-5 and TRBJ2-1; no firm D call. The CDR3 length is 13 residues. The germline V and J ends were trimmed by 7 bases and 2 bases, with 9 bases remaining between them. The germline V gene encodes CDR1 MNHEY and CDR2 SVGAGI. The CDR3 sequence: CASNLQTYNEQFF. CDR3 bases: TGTGCCAGCAACCTCCAAACCTACAATGAGCAGTTCTTC.

This chain joins TRBV3-1 (or the pseudogene TRBV3-2) and TRBJ2-7; the D gene is possibly TRBD1 (5 bases). This CDR3 has 14 residues. Germline V gene lookup returns CDR1 LGHDT and CDR2 YNNKEL (reference sequence). V lost 0 bases to trimming and J lost 3 bases, with 9 bases between them. DNA of the CDR3: TGTGCCAGCAGCCAAGATATCCAGGGCTACGAGCAGTACTTC. Translated, it gives CASSQDIQGYEQYF.